The TCR beta chain under discussion was sequenced for a study of tissue T cells after allogeneic stem cell transplantation (dated by TCRdb to between 2021 and 2023). Context from the whole study: When multiple samples of a tissue were available, H&E sections were reviewed by a pathologist, and samples with histologically apparent lymphocytes were prioritized for sequencing. Using research autopsies of patients with and without GVHD, plus mouse models of GVHD, the study profiled TCR beta repertoires across many tissues. The human part of the study was a prospective observational study with no blinding and no randomization. The investigation overall reported the following: The study did not establish which tissue TCRs were alloreactive or antigen-specific, and some clones may have been host cells that persisted. For the non-GVHD comparator patients, no blood samples were available. Only a few T cell clones appeared in more than one patient, yet motif-based clustering showed tissue-specific repertoire signatures that were shared between patients. In both patients and mice, T cells from blood and spleen covered only a limited part of the TCR repertoire found in tissues. Within patients, how anatomically similar the tissues were was a key factor in shaping TCR repertoire composition, regardless of disease or transplant status. A small and clinically heterogeneous patient cohort was studied, and sampling depth was acknowledged as a limitation.

This sample's time point label indicates: human tissue collected at research (rapid) autopsy. Three non-HCT comparator patients with other cancers, having at least five GI tract samples and no known GI disease at death, were selected retrospectively. Autopsy tissues included GI sites from esophagus to rectum, liver, skin and lymphoid organs including spleen, after a median post-mortem interval of approximately nine hours. Autopsy specimens were bisected, with one portion flash-frozen in liquid nitrogen and the remainder formalin-fixed, and GI outer muscle layers were removed. To extract genomic DNA from frozen tissues, either the Mag-Bind Blood & Tissue DNA HDQ 96 Kit on a Chemagic 360 or the DNeasy Blood & Tissue Kit was used. Because of concern about red blood cell contamination, extracted DNA underwent additional purification with the Genomic DNA Clean & Concentrator-25 kit. Library generation was performed with the immunoSEQ multiplex PCR assay. Adaptive Biotechnologies performed the TCRbeta CDR3 sequencing at survey depth and reported CDR3 sequences, V/J genes, productive frequency and template counts. Amplification of TCR beta CDR3 regions was performed from genomic DNA rather than from RNA. Per the original workflow: Pairwise repertoire overlap between tissues was quantified with Jensen-Shannon divergence, where 1 means complete divergence and 0 identical. Tissues were clustered by single-linkage agglomerative hierarchical clustering of pairwise JSD values and displayed as dendrograms. All patient samples were analyzed with GLIPH2 using simulation_depth 1000, kmer_min_depth 3 and cdr3_length_cutoff 8, and only groups containing more than two unique CDR3s were kept. A standardized tissue-overlap score was calculated by extrapolating Jaccard GLIPH-group overlap across patients to a standard repertoire size of 1000 clones. To look at how diversity was associated with clinical or experimental variables, linear mixed-effect models were used, with tissue treated as a fixed effect and individual treated as a random effect. Not all clones reach the TCRdb copy of this immuneACCESS table, which keeps in-frame sequences only. Checked studies attribute under half of the gap to unresolved V genes and leave the rest unexplained. V and J calls and clone size come straight from that table; D and trimming were deduced from the DNA. The sample table shows around 9,100 clones, and approximately 53% are seen once. The ten largest make up about 19% of the sample.

Notes on this clone: Which antigen it targets is not known. The input lacks base qualities; no much larger clone sits a single base away.

Via the germline V gene (reference sequence), CDR1 is LNHDA and CDR2 SQIVND. Deletion took 3 bases off V and 7 bases off J, with a span of 15 bases between the germline ends. There are 14 amino acids in the CDR3, from cysteine to phenylalanine inclusive. The only DNA kept is the CDR3, 42 bases in frame from the first base. This receptor chain uses TRBV19 and TRBJ1-2; no D gene can be assigned with confidence. Sequencing used tissue from the jejunum, obtained at autopsy. The receptor was isolated from a female donor of 60 years or more with lung cancer. The nucleotides read TGTGCCAGTAGTATTCCCTCGGGCCCCGGTGGCTACACCTTC. It codes for CASSIPSGPGGYTF.